This T cell receptor (beta chain) was obtained from a study of shared clonotypes between healthy human individuals. The CDR3 contains 16 residues. After removal of 4 bases from V and 6 bases from J, the junction contained 10 bases not matched to a gene. Germline CDR1 and CDR2: LNHDA and SQIVND (reference sequence). Clones were read by immunoSEQ multiplex PCR, and TCRdb kept only the in-frame ones, dropping some. The sample records some 2 million clones, 85% to 95% being singletons. All the donors were Caucasian adults who lived in Nashville, Tennessee. Comment on this clone: Its antigen is unidentified.

Study-wide findings and caveats: Four donors held approximately 4.5% of naive CD4 clonotypes in common. The generation probabilities recorded for non-shared clonotypes fell below those of clonotypes shared by all four donors.

The specimen was naive CD4+ T cells sorted from blood. The subset was: CD45RA+ positively selected. This TCR was sampled from a man younger than 35 in good health. This chain connects TRBV19 to TRBJ1-5; 9 nucleotides align to TRBD1. The CDR3 sequence is CASSTPLTTGGQPQHF. Here the CDR3 DNA reads TGTGCCAGTAGTACACCACTTACGACAGGGGGTCAGCCCCAGCATTTT.